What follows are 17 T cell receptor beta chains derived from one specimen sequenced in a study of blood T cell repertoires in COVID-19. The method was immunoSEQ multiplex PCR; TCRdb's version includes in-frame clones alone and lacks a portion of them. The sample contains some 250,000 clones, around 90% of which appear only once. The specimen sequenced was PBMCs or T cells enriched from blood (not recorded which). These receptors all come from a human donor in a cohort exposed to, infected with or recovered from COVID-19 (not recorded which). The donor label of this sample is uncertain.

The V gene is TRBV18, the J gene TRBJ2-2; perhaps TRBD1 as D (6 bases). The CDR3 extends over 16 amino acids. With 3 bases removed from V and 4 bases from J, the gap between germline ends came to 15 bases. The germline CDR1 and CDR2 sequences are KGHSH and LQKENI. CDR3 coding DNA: TGTGCCAGCTCACCCCCTCATCGACAGGCCACCGGGGAGCTGTTTTTT. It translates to CASSPPHRQATGELFF. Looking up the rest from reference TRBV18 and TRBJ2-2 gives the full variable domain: NAGVMQNPRHLVRRRGQEARLRCSPMKGHSHVYWYRQLPEEGLKFMVYLQKENIIDESGMPKERFSAEFPKEGPSILRIQQVVRGDSAAYFCASSPPHRQATGELFFGEGSRLTVL.

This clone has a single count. The CDR3 region is CASSLLWQNIQYF. CDR3 DNA: TGTGCCAGCAGTTTGTTGTGGCAAAACATTCAGTACTTC. The J gene is TRBJ2-4, the V gene TRBV12-3 or TRBV12-4; no definite D call. The V and J ends lost 3 bases and 5 bases respectively, with 8 bases between them. CDR3 size: 13 residues.

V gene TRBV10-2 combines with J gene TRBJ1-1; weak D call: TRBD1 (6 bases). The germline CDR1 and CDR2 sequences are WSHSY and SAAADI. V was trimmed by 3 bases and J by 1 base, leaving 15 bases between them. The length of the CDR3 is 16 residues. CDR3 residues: CASSEGNRVGNTEAFF. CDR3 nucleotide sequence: TGCGCCAGCAGTGAAGGGAACAGGGTTGGGAACACTGAAGCTTTCTTT.

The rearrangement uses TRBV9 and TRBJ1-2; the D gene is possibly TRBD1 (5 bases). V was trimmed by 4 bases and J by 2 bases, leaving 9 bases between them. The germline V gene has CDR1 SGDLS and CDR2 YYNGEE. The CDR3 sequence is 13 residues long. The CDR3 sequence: CASSTGLNYGYTF. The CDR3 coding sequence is TGTGCCAGCAGCACAGGCCTAAACTATGGCTACACCTTC. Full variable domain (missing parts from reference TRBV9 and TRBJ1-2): DSGVTQTPKHLITATGQRVTLRCSPRSGDLSVYWYQQSLDQGLQFLIQYYNGEERAKGNILERFSAQQFPDLHSELNLSSLELGDSALYFCASSTGLNYGYTFGSGTRLTVV.

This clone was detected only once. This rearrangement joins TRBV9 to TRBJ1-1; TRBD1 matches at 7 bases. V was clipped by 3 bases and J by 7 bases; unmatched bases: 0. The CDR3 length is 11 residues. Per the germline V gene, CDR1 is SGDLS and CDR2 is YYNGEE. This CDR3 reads CASSAGGEAFF. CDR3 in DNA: TGTGCCAGCAGCGCAGGGGGTGAAGCTTTCTTT.

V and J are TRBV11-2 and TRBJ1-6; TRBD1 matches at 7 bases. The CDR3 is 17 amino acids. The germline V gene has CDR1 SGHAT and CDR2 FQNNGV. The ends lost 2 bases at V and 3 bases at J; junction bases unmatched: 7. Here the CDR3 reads CASSLLTGTVYNSPLHF. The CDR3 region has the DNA TGTGCCAGCAGCTTACTTACCGGGACAGTCTATAATTCACCCCTCCACTTT.

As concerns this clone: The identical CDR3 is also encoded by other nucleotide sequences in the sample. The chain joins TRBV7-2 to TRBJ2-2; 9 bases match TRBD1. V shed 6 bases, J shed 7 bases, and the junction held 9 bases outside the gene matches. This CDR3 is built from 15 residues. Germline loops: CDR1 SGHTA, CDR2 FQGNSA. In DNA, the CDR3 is TGTGCCAGCAGTTCGGACAGGGGAAGAAACGGGGAGCTGTTTTTT. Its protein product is CASSSDRGRNGELFF.

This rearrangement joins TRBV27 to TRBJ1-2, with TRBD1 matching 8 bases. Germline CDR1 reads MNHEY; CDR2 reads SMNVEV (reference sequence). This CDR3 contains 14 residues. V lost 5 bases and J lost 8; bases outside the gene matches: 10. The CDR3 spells CASSLDRGTEGYTF. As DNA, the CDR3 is TGTGCCAGCAGTCTTGACAGGGGAACGGAAGGCTACACCTTC.

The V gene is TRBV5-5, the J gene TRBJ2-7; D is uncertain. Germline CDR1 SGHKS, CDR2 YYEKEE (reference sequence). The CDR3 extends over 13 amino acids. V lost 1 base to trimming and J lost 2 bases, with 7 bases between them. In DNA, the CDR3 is TGTGCCAGCAGCTTGAGCACAGCCTACGAGCAGTACTTC. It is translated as CASSLSTAYEQYF.

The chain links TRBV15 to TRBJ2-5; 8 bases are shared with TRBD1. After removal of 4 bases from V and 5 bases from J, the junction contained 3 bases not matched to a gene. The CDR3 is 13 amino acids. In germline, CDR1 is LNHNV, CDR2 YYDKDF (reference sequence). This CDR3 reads CATSTDRAETQYF. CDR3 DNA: TGTGCCACCAGCACGGACAGGGCCGAGACCCAGTACTTC.

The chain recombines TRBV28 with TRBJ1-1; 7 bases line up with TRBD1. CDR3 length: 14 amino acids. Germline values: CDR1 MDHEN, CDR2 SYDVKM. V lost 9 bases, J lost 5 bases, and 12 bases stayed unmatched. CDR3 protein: CASVPRGPGTEAFF. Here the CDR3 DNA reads TGTGCCAGTGTTCCGAGGGGGCCTGGGACTGAAGCTTTCTTT.

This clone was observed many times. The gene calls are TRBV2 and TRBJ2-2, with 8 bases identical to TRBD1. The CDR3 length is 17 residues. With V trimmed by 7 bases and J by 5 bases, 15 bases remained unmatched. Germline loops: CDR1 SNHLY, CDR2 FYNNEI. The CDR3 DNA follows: TGTGCCAGCAAGGACAGGGATCGTCCTAGACGAACCGGGGAGCTGTTTTTT. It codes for CASKDRDRPRRTGELFF.

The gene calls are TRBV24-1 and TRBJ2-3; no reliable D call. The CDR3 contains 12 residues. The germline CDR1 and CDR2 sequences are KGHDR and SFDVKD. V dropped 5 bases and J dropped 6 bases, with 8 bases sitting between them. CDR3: CATSGQEDTQYF. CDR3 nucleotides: TGTGCCACCAGTGGCCAAGAGGATACGCAGTATTTT.

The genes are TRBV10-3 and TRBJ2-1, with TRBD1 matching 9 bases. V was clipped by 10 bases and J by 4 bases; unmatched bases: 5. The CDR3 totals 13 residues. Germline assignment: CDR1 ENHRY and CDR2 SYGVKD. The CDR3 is CATRTGAYNEQFF. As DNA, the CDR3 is TGTGCCACCCGGACAGGGGCTTACAATGAGCAGTTCTTC.

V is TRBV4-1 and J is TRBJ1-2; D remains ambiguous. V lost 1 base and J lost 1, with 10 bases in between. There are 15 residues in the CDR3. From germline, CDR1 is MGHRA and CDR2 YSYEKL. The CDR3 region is CASSQAFSFNYGYTF. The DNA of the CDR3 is TGCGCCAGCAGCCAAGCTTTCAGTTTTAACTATGGCTACACCTTC.

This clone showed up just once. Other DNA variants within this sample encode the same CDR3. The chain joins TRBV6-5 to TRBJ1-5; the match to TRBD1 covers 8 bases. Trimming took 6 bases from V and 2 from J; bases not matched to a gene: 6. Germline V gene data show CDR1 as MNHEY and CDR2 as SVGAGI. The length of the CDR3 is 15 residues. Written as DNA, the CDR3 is TGTGCCAGCAGGGCAGGGGGCGCGGGCAATCAGCCCCAGCATTTT. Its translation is CASRAGGAGNQPQHF.

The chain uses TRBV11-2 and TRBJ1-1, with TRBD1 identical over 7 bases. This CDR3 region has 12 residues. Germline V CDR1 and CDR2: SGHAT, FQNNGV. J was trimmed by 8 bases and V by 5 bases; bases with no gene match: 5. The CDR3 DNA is TGTGCCAGCAGCCTCAGGGGGAGGGAAGCTTTCTTT. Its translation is CASSLRGREAFF. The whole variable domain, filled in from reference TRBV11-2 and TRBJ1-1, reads EAGVAQSPRYKIIEKRQSVAFWCNPISGHATLYWYQQILGQGPKLLIQFQNNGVVDDSQLPKDRFSAERLKGVDSTLKIQPAKLEDSAVYLCASSLRGREAFFGQGTRLTVV.